These 14 T cell receptor beta chains share one sample of origin, sequenced in a study of long-term antiretroviral therapy in people with HIV (dated by TCRdb to 2022 to 2024). Sequencing of the TRB variable region was done with the immunoSEQ hsTCRB v3.0 assay at survey level resolution. This is the immuneACCESS table as TCRdb keeps it, with only in-frame sequences that have V and J called. A part of the clones is gone; compared with another copy, unresolved V genes explain less than half, and the rest is unexplained. Here the sample has approximately 32,000 clones; roughly 85% occur a single time. 6.5% to 9.5% of the sample is in the top ten clones. The sample in question was unsorted PBMCs, obtained 0.4 years before starting antiretroviral therapy. These receptors originate from a man younger than 30 with HIV.

This rearrangement joins TRBV10-3 to TRBJ1-4; 8 nucleotides match TRBD1. CDR1 ENHRY and CDR2 SYGVKD come from the germline V gene. V was clipped by 0 bases and J by 2 bases; unmatched bases: 8. The CDR3 contains 18 residues. CDR3: CAISESLLRTGTNEKLFF. CDR3 in DNA: TGTGCCATCAGTGAGTCCCTCTTAAGGACAGGGACTAATGAAAAACTGTTTTTT.

The J gene is TRBJ2-5, the V gene TRBV15; the D gene is possibly TRBD2 (5 bases). Trimming left V 1 base short and J 4 bases short, with 7 bases between. CDR3 length: 13 residues. Germline values: CDR1 LNHNV, CDR2 YYDKDF (reference sequence). CDR3 protein: CATSRVGGETQYF. The CDR3 DNA is TGTGCCACCAGCAGAGTCGGAGGAGAGACCCAGTACTTC.

Here the CDR3 reads CASSAGAGRQETQYF. The DNA for the CDR3 is TGTGCCAGCAGCGCGGGGGCAGGGCGACAAGAGACCCAGTACTTC. This rearrangement joins TRBV27 to TRBJ2-5, with D possibly TRBD2 on 7 matching bases. Trimming removed 6 bases at V and 2 bases at J, with 16 bases between. CDR3 length: 15 amino acids. Germline V lookup: CDR1 MNHEY, CDR2 SMNVEV (reference sequence).

This chain links TRBV7-3 with TRBJ2-5; the D is unclear. This CDR3 region has 13 residues. Trimming left V 3 bases short and J 5 bases short, with 10 bases between. Germline V gene data show CDR1 as SGHTA and CDR2 as FQGTGA. The CDR3 DNA reads TGTGCCAGCAGCTTCGGTCCTAAGGAGACCCAGTACTTC. Its protein is CASSFGPKETQYF.

The rearrangement uses TRBV4-3 and TRBJ1-1, with D perhaps TRBD1 (5 bases). This CDR3 contains 16 residues. With 0 bases removed from V and 4 bases from J, the gap between germline ends came to 15 bases. Germline CDR1 is LGHNA and CDR2 is YSLEER. CDR3 region: CASSQDYGGWGTEAFF. The CDR3 DNA reads TGCGCCAGCAGCCAAGACTACGGGGGGTGGGGCACTGAAGCTTTCTTT.

This rearrangement joins TRBV7-2 to TRBJ2-7; D gene uncertain. CDR1 is SGHTA, CDR2 FQGNSA, per germline. Trimming pared 6 bases from V and 3 bases from J, leaving 6 bases between. CDR3 length equals 11 residues. The CDR3 loop reads CASSPDYEQYF. The CDR3, as DNA: TGTGCCAGCAGTCCGGACTACGAGCAGTACTTC.

The CDR3 region has the DNA TGTGCCAGCAGCGCCACAGGGGCGTCTGGAAACACCATATATTTT. As protein: CASSATGASGNTIYF. The genes are TRBV9 and TRBJ1-3; the match to TRBD1 covers 7 bases. This CDR3 spans 15 amino acids. Germline CDR1 is SGDLS and CDR2 is YYNGEE. V was pared by 3 bases and J by 1 base, with 4 bases of the junction left unmatched.

This chain links TRBV6-4 with TRBJ2-3, with 9 bases matching TRBD2. The germline CDR1 and CDR2 sequences are MRHNA and SNTAGT. Trimming removed 2 bases from V and 3 bases from J; junction bases left unmatched: 0. This CDR3 spans 14 amino acids. CDR3 in amino acids: CASSDTSGTDTQYF. As DNA, the CDR3 is TGTGCCAGCAGTGACACTAGCGGGACAGATACGCAGTATTTT.

This chain joins TRBV2 and TRBJ2-3; 9 nucleotides line up with TRBD2. V lost 4 bases, J lost 3 bases, and 14 bases stayed unmatched. This CDR3 has 18 residues. Germline V lookup: CDR1 SNHLY, CDR2 FYNNEI. In nucleotides, the CDR3 is TGTGCCAGCAGTGGGTTGGGACTAGCCCCAAGGGAGACAGATACGCAGTATTTT. Protein sequence: CASSGLGLAPRETDTQYF.

The chain is built from TRBV6-5 and TRBJ1-1, with TRBD1 matching 7 bases. The CDR3 contains 15 residues. Germline loops: CDR1 MNHEY, CDR2 SVGAGI. V shed 3 bases, J shed 7 bases, and the junction held 11 bases outside the gene matches. CDR3 loop: CASSYRPSGGGEAFF. CDR3 nucleotide sequence: TGTGCCAGCAGTTATCGGCCTTCAGGGGGGGGTGAAGCTTTCTTT.

The chain carries TRBV5-4 and TRBJ1-1; D is unresolved. Trimming pared 4 bases from V and 6 bases from J, leaving 10 bases between. The CDR3 consists of 12 residues. Looked up from germline, CDR1 is SGHNT and CDR2 is YYREEE (reference sequence). CDR3 in amino acids: CASSHGTSEAFF. In DNA, the CDR3 is TGTGCCAGCAGCCACGGAACCTCTGAAGCTTTCTTT. Based on the CDR3 plus reference TRBV5-4 and TRBJ1-1, the full variable domain is ETGVTQSPTHLIKTRGQQVTLRCSSQSGHNTVSWYQQALGQGPQFIFQYYREEENGRGNFPPRFSGLQFPNYSSELNVNALELDDSALYLCASSHGTSEAFFGQGTRLTVV.

This sequence joins TRBV28 and TRBJ1-4; unclear D gene. The germline V gene has CDR1 MDHEN and CDR2 SYDVKM. The CDR3 is 11 residues long. V was trimmed by 2 bases and J by 8 bases, leaving 3 bases between them. CDR3 sequence (DNA): TGTGCCAGCAGTTTACGGGAAAAACTGTTTTTT. It codes for CASSLREKLFF.

This clone was detected only a few times. V gene TRBV7-3 combines with J gene TRBJ1-3, with 8 bases that match TRBD1. J was trimmed by 0 bases and V by 2 bases; bases with no gene match: 6. The CDR3 loop spans 17 amino acids. Germline V gene sequence: CDR1 SGHTA, CDR2 FQGTGA. Written as DNA, the CDR3 is TGTGCCAGCAGCTTAGAGGGACAGGCTGTCTCTGGAAACACCATATATTTT. It is translated as CASSLEGQAVSGNTIYF.

By share of the sample, this clone is medium-sized. The same CDR3 also results from other DNA sequences found in this sample. CDR3 protein: CASSPASTNEKLFF. The DNA of the CDR3 is TGTGCCAGCAGTCCAGCCTCAACTAATGAAAAACTGTTTTTT. The chain employs TRBV28 and TRBJ1-4; D is undetermined. The CDR3 is made up of 14 amino acids. Per the germline V gene, CDR1 is MDHEN and CDR2 is SYDVKM. Trimming removed 5 bases at V and 0 bases at J, with 7 bases between.